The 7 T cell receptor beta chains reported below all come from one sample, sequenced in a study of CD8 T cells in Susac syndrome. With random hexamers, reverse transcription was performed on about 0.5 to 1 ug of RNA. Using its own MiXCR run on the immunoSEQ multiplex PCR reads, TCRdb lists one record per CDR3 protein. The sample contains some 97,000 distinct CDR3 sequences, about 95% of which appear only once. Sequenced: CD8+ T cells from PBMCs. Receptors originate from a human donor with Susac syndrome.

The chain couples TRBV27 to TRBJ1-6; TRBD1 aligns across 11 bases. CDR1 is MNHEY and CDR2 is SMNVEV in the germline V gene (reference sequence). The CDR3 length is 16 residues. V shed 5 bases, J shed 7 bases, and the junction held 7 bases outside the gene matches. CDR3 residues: CASSSRDRGANSPLHF. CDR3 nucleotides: TGTGCCAGCAGTAGCCGGGACAGGGGGGCGAATTCACCCCTCCACTTT.

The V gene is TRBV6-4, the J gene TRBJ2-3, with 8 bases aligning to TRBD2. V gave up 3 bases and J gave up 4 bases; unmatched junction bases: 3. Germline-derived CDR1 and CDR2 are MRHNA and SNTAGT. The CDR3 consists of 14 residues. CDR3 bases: TGTGCCAGCAGTGAAGCGGGAGATGCAGATACGCAGTATTTT. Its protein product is CASSEAGDADTQYF.

The CDR3 reads CSALLSGRVEQFF. CDR3 nucleotides: TGCAGTGCACTTTTGTCAGGTCGAGTTGAGCAGTTCTTC. The chain links TRBV20-1 to TRBJ2-1, with D unresolved. V lost 6 bases and J 9 bases, leaving 18 bases between the germline ends. This CDR3 contains 13 residues. The germline V gene has CDR1 DFQATT and CDR2 SNEGSKA (reference sequence).

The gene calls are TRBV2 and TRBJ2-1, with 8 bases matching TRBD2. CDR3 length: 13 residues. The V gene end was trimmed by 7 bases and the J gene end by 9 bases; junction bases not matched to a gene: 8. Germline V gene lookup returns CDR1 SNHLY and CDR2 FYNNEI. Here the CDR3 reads CASTTGGGVEQFF. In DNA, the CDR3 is TGTGCCAGCACGACCGGGGGGGGAGTTGAGCAGTTCTTC.

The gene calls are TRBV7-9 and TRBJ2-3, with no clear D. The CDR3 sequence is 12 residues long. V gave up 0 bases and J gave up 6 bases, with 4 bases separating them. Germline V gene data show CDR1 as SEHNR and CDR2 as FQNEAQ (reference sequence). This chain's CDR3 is CASSLASDTQYF. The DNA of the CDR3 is TGTGCCAGCAGCTTAGCCTCGGATACGCAGTATTTT.

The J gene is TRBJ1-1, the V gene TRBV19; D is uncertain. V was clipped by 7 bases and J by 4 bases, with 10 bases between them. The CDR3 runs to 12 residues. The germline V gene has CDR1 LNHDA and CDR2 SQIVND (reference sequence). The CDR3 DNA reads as TGTGCCAGTACTGATGGAGTCACTGAAGCTTTCTTT. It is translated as CASTDGVTEAFF.

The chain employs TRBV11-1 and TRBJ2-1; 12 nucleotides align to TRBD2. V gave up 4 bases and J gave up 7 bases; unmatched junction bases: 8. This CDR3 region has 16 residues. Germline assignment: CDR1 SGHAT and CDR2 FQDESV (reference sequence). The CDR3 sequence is CASSSDSSGRGNEQFF. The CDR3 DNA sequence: TGTGCCAGCAGCTCAGATTCTAGCGGGAGGGGAAATGAGCAGTTCTTC.